Listed below are T cell receptor beta chains from one sample, sequenced in a study of T cell repertoires in cytomegalovirus infection. TCRdb passed the reads through MiXCR, listing each CDR3 protein once. In the table there are 300,000 or so distinct CDR3 sequences, 25% of which are singletons. The antigens these receptors bind are not known. The sequencing here drew on cultured PBMCs, taken from culture after CMV antigen stimulation. Receptor source: a human donor in good health (CMV status not recorded). Some clones in this sample may be carry-over from other donors' samples. CDR3s include the opening cysteine and the closing phenylalanine or tryptophan. The D gene is left open where the match is weak. A row's size may be missing; if present it is once, few, many or a size class.

CDR3 DNA	CDR3 protein	clone size	D gene	V gene	J gene
TGTGCCAGCAGCTTATCCAGCGGGAGAGAGCAGTTCTTC	CASSLSSGREQFF	few	TRBD2	TRBV7-2	TRBJ2-1
TGTGCCAGCAGTTTAGTGTTGGTGGGCGGGCCCCGCACAGATACGCAGTATTTT	CASSLVLVGGPRTDTQYF	few	-	TRBV28	TRBJ2-3
TGCAGTGGGCCGGACAGGACGAACACTGAAGCTTTCTTT	CSGPDRTNTEAFF	-	TRBD1	TRBV20-1	TRBJ1-1
TGTGCCAGCAGAAGAGCGTCTAGCGGGAAGGATCCAGATACGCAGTATTTT	CASRRASSGKDPDTQYF	few	TRBD2	TRBV6-1	TRBJ2-3
TGCAGTGCCCTTGGCGAGATGAACACTGAAGCTTTCTTT	CSALGEMNTEAFF	few	-	TRBV20-1	TRBJ1-1
TGCAGTGCCCGACTAGCGGGAGGGCCCTCGATCACCGGGGAGCTGTTTTTT	CSARLAGGPSITGELFF	few	TRBD2	TRBV20-1	TRBJ2-2
TGCGCCAGCAGCCAAGAGTTAACAGGGGGTTACAATGAGCAGTTCTTC	CASSQELTGGYNEQFF	-	TRBD1	TRBV4-3	TRBJ2-1
TGTGCCAGCAGTACCGACAGCGTCTATGGCTACACCTTC	CASSTDSVYGYTF	-	-	TRBV6-1	TRBJ1-2
TGTGCCAGCAGTAAACAGGGGAGGGATCAGCCCCAGCATTTT	CASSKQGRDQPQHF	-	TRBD1	TRBV6-6	TRBJ1-5
TGTGCCAGCAGTTACAGGGGACCCGGGGAGCTGTTTTTT	CASSYRGPGELFF	few	TRBD1	TRBV27	TRBJ2-2
TGTGCCAGCAGCAGAGACAGGTCCGGGGCCAACGTCCTGACTTTC	CASSRDRSGANVLTF	many	-	TRBV7-2	TRBJ2-6
TGTGCCAGCAGCTTAGGGGCTAGCGGGAGCGCAGATACGCAGTATTTT	CASSLGASGSADTQYF	few	TRBD2	TRBV11-2	TRBJ2-3
TGTGCCAGCAGCCAGACCTTGGGGACGAGCACAGATACGCAGTATTTT	CASSQTLGTSTDTQYF	few	-	TRBV11-2	TRBJ2-3
TGCAGTGCTACGGCAGGGGCTGGCTACACCTTC	CSATAGAGYTF	once	-	TRBV20-1	TRBJ1-2
TGTGCCAGTAGTTTCGGGGGCGCGAAGGATGGCTACACCTTC	CASSFGGAKDGYTF	-	-	TRBV19	TRBJ1-2
TGTGCCAGCAGCTTAGCGCTAAGTACAGGGACAGATACGCAGTATTTT	CASSLALSTGTDTQYF	many	-	TRBV7-2	TRBJ2-3
TGTGCCAGCAGTTACGCGCAGGGAACAGCTAGCGGGAGGGCCAGCTACAATGAGCAGTTCTTC	CASSYAQGTASGRASYNEQFF	few	TRBD2	TRBV6-2/TRBV6-3	TRBJ2-1
TGTGCCAGCAGCCCCAGGGTTAGCAATCAGCCCCAGCATTTT	CASSPRVSNQPQHF	few	-	TRBV7-8	TRBJ1-5
TGTGCCAGTACCCTGGGACAGGGCAGCAATGAGCAGTTCTTC	CASTLGQGSNEQFF	-	TRBD1	TRBV19	TRBJ2-1
TGTGCCAGCAGCTTTAGTATCAAACCCACTAGCGTAAGCACAGATACGCAGTATTTT	CASSFSIKPTSVSTDTQYF	many	TRBD2	TRBV7-2	TRBJ2-3
TGTGCCAGCAGGCCTACAGGTCGCAATGAGCAGTTCTTC	CASRPTGRNEQFF	few	-	TRBV5-6	TRBJ2-1
TGTGCCAGCAGCTCCGGGACAAGGAGGACCGGGGAGCTGTTTTTT	CASSSGTRRTGELFF	few	-	TRBV27	TRBJ2-2
TGTGCCAGCAGTATGGGGGGCCTAGCGGCGTACGAGCAGTACTTC	CASSMGGLAAYEQYF	many	-	TRBV6-1	TRBJ2-7
TGTGCCAGCAGCCTCCGGGACTCACCAACGGGTGTCCAAGAGACCCAGTACTTC	CASSLRDSPTGVQETQYF	-	-	TRBV4-1	TRBJ2-5
TGTGCCAGCAGCTTAGCGGAGGCCACCGGGGAGCTGTTTTTT	CASSLAEATGELFF	-	-	TRBV7-9	TRBJ2-2
TGTGCCAGCAGCTTAGAGGCGACTAGCAGAGCGGCCTACGAGCAGTACTTC	CASSLEATSRAAYEQYF	few	TRBD2	TRBV7-2	TRBJ2-7
TGTGCCAGCAGCTTGCAGGGGGCGAAGGGGGAGACCCAGTACTTC	CASSLQGAKGETQYF	-	TRBD1	TRBV5-5	TRBJ2-5
TGTGCCAGCAGTTGGGACAGCGCGGACTCGCAGTTCTTC	CASSWDSADSQFF	few	TRBD1	TRBV6-2/TRBV6-3	TRBJ2-1
TGTGCCAGCAGCGCAGAGGGGACTAAGACGCAGTATTTT	CASSAEGTKTQYF	many	TRBD2	TRBV7-2	TRBJ2-3
TGTGCCAGCGTCCTAGCGGGCTCTCAGTTCTTC	CASVLAGSQFF	-	TRBD2	TRBV12-3/TRBV12-4	TRBJ2-1
TGTGCCAGCAGCTTTGTCCGGGACATCAGGTACAATGAGCAGTTCTTC	CASSFVRDIRYNEQFF	few	-	TRBV12-3/TRBV12-4	TRBJ2-1
TGTGCCTGGAGTAGGGGGGAGCCACCCTACGAGCAGTACTTC	CAWSRGEPPYEQYF	-	-	TRBV30	TRBJ2-7
TGCAGTGCGACCCCGGGACAGGGATATGGCGAGCAGTACTTC	CSATPGQGYGEQYF	-	TRBD1	TRBV20-1	TRBJ2-7
TGTGCCAGCAGCTGGGGACAGGGGAGTATCCAGTACTTC	CASSWGQGSIQYF	few	TRBD1	TRBV11-2	TRBJ2-5
TGCAGTGCTAGAGTTAGGCAGGGGATCCCCTACGAGCAGTACTTC	CSARVRQGIPYEQYF	-	-	TRBV20-1	TRBJ2-7
TGTGCCAGCAGCTCATTTGTGGGTGGGGCAAACACTGAAGCTTTCTTT	CASSSFVGGANTEAFF	-	-	TRBV7-2	TRBJ1-1
TGTGCCAGCAGCTTAGATCCTCTTTACAATGAGCAGTTCTTC	CASSLDPLYNEQFF	few	-	TRBV11-2	TRBJ2-1
TGTGCCAGCAGTTGGGGGACTAGCATGTTGAACATTCAGTACTTC	CASSWGTSMLNIQYF	-	TRBD2	TRBV12-3/TRBV12-4	TRBJ2-4
TGTGCCAGCAGTCCGACAGGGGGTGTTCAGCCCCAGCATTTT	CASSPTGGVQPQHF	few	TRBD1	TRBV12-3/TRBV12-4	TRBJ1-5
TGCGCCAGCAGCCCCTCCACCGGACACCAAAATCAGCCCCAGCATTTT	CASSPSTGHQNQPQHF	-	-	TRBV4-1	TRBJ1-5
TGTGCCATCAGTGGAGCCTTAAGGGACACCGGGGAGCTGTTTTTT	CAISGALRDTGELFF	-	-	TRBV10-3	TRBJ2-2
TGTGCCAGCAGTAACTATCCGGCCAATGAGCAGTTCTTC	CASSNYPANEQFF	-	-	TRBV7-4	TRBJ2-1
TGTGCCAGTACAGGGGCAGGGGCCAACGTCCTGACTTTC	CASTGAGANVLTF	-	-	TRBV19	TRBJ2-6
TGCGCCAGCAGCCAAGCAGCGGGAGTTGTGTTAGGCGAGCAGTACTTC	CASSQAAGVVLGEQYF	-	TRBD2	TRBV4-3	TRBJ2-7
TGTGCCAGCAGTTTACTGGGACTAGCGGGAGGCTATGAGCAGTTCTTC	CASSLLGLAGGYEQFF	-	TRBD2	TRBV27	TRBJ2-1
TGTGCCAGCATGCCCCCGGGTTTCGGACTACTCGGCGAGCAGTACTTC	CASMPPGFGLLGEQYF	many	-	TRBV7-2	TRBJ2-7